This T cell receptor (beta chain) was observed in a study of blood T cell repertoires in COVID-19. About the research overall: The United States, Italy and Spain provided the acute and convalescent COVID-19 samples.

This clone was picked up a small number of times. The CDR3 extends over 15 amino acids. Germline trimming cut 4 bases from V and 5 bases from J; bases unmatched to any gene: 5. CDR1 is ENHRY and CDR2 is SYGVKD in the germline V gene. In the study's own analysis: Reference gene primer amplification gave estimated nucleated cell counts. The table came from immunoSEQ multiplex PCR; TCRdb's copy has only in-frame clones and leaves some out. V, J and clone size were drawn from that table, and D and trimming were deduced from the DNA. The repertoire holds roughly 260,000 clones, around nine tenths seen once, with around 10% in the top ten.

Sequencing was performed on peripheral blood. The rearrangement links TRBV10-3 to TRBJ2-1; TRBD1 matches at 10 bases. This clonotype originated in a man aged 40-50 years who had recovered from COVID-19. In DNA, the CDR3 is TGTGCCATCAGTGGGAAGGGACAGGGGAACAATGAGCAGTTCTTC. Its translation is CAISGKGQGNNEQFF.